What follows describes a single T cell receptor beta chain. The antigen is unknown. This entry is derived from a study of cytomegalovirus exposure and HLA in healthy donors. The J segment lost 6 bases and the V segment lost 4 bases, leaving 0 bases of the junction unmatched. CDR3 length equals 12 residues. Per germline, CDR1 SGHRS and CDR2 YFSETQ. Sequencing used immunoSEQ multiplex PCR; TCRdb keeps in-frame clones, though not all of them. This table holds 140,000 to 150,000 clones, roughly 90% found once. These donors were members of the approximately 110-subject validation cohort, a group separate from the approximately 700-subject first cohort. General study results and limits: Generally TCR sequences proved uncommon, though certain public TCRs appeared in numerous donors. The authors enumerated some 170 TCR beta chains as linked to cytomegalovirus.

The rearrangement links TRBV5-1 to TRBJ2-2; 7 bases are shared with TRBD2. What was sequenced was PBMCs. This TCR was sampled from a man aged 18 to 30 in good health and CMV-seronegative. The chain's CDR3 is CASSRGAGELFF. The DNA of the CDR3 is TGCGCCAGCAGCCGGGGGGCCGGGGAGCTGTTTTTT.